This T cell receptor beta chain was obtained from a study of blood T cell repertoires in COVID-19. Across the whole study: Researchers got acute and convalescent COVID-19 samples from the United States, Italy and Spain. The analysed material was cDNA or gDNA that came from T cells, B-cell-depleted T cells, or PBMCs.

Methods used by the authors: Amplified reference gene primers provided the basis for estimating nucleated cell counts. The assay was immunoSEQ multiplex PCR, and TCRdb's table has in-frame clones only and misses some. The V and J calls and clone size come from that table; D and trimming were worked out from the DNA. The sample carries 200,000 to 300,000 clones, 75% to 90% recorded once. Trimming left V 5 bases short and J 2 bases short, with 19 bases between. The CDR3 loop spans 16 amino acids. Germline lookup yields CDR1 SEHNR and CDR2 FQNEAQ (reference sequence). This chain links TRBV7-9 with TRBJ2-7; tentatively, D is TRBD2 (6 bases). The receptor comes from a woman aged 40-49 years who had recovered from COVID-19. The sample comprised peripheral blood. CDR3 protein: CASSLTWGRITYEQYF. The DNA of the CDR3 is TGTGCCAGCAGCCTTACGTGGGGGAGGATAACCTACGAGCAGTACTTC.